This T cell receptor beta chain was observed in a study of cytomegalovirus exposure and HLA in healthy donors. The study's findings and limits: There were some public TCRs occurring in many donors, but most TCR sequences were rare. The tendency of first-cohort TCR clusters to co-occur in the roughly 110 validation repertoires was the finding of a later analysis.

Germline CDR1 reads WSHSY; CDR2 reads SAAADI. The germline V and J ends were trimmed by 2 bases and 0 bases, with 8 bases remaining between them. The CDR3 runs 14 residues. The table came from immunoSEQ multiplex PCR; TCRdb's copy has only in-frame clones and leaves some out. The sample has 160,000 or so clones; 85% to 90% are singletons. A remark on this clone: No antigen is known for it.

The chain has TRBV10-2 and TRBJ2-7; a weak D match, TRBD2 (6 bases). Sequenced sample: PBMCs. The clonotype originates from a young man in good health and CMV-seronegative. The CDR3 protein is CASSEVGGSYEQYF. The CDR3 bases are TGCGCCAGCAGTGAGGTGGGGGGCTCCTACGAGCAGTACTTC.